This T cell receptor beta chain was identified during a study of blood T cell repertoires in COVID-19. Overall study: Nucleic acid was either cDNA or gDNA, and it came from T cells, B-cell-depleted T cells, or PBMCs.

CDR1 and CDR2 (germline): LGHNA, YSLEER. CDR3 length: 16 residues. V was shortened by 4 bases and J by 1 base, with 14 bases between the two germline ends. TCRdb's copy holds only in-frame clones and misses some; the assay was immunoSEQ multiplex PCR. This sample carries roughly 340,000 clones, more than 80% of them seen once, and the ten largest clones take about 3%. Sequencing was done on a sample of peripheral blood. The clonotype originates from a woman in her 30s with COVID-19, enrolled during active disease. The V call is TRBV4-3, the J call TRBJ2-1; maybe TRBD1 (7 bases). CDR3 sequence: CASSPWGDSSYNEQFF. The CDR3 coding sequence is TGCGCCAGCAGCCCGTGGGGGGACAGTTCCTACAATGAGCAGTTCTTC.